The entry below describes one T cell receptor (beta chain). Antigen unknown. This sample is drawn from a study of identifying expanded T cells in peripheral blood. Whole-study findings and limits: Across healthy donors, higher total template counts meant significantly greater approximately two-week count variance. Technical replicates showed approximately 1.2 changed clones; approximately 2 weeks around 15; four weeks 19.

J lost 3 bases, V lost 0 bases, and 2 bases had no gene match. Germline V CDR1 and CDR2: SGHRS, YFSETQ. The CDR3 is made up of 15 amino acids. Healthy donors had no documented immune events, such as infections, while sampled. Clones were sequenced by immunoSEQ multiplex PCR, and TCRdb holds only the in-frame ones, with some missing. The sample comprises 100,000 to 150,000 clones, approximately 86% of which are singletons, and more than 7% rests with the top ten. This TCR derives from a person aged 18-70 years in good health. Sequenced: blood. V gene TRBV5-1 combines with J gene TRBJ1-1; 10 nucleotides agree with TRBD1. The CDR3 DNA is TGCGCCAGCAGCTTGGGGGACAGGGGAGACACTGAAGCTTTCTTT. Its translation is CASSLGDRGDTEAFF. The full variable domain, its missing parts supplied by reference TRBV5-1 and TRBJ1-1, is KAGVTQTPRYLIKTRGQQVTLSCSPISGHRSVSWYQQTPGQGLQFLFEYFSETQRNKGNFPGRFSGRQFSNSRSEMNVSTLELGDSALYLCASSLGDRGDTEAFFGQGTRLTVV.